The rows below give T cell receptor beta chains drawn from one sample of a study of control samples from healthy donors and cancer patients. Profiling relied on immunoSEQ multiplex PCR, and the TCRdb table lists in-frame clones only, not all of them. The table shows 75,000 to 100,000 clones, with 80% to 90% occurring only once. Sequenced: blood. These receptors all stem from a young man in good health. Each CDR3 is given with its conserved first and last residue. The D gene is left open where the match is weak. Clone size appears in some rows only: once, few, many, or a class for an expanded clone.

CDR3aa: CASSTGSGANVLTF
CDR3nt: TGTGCCAGCAGCACAGGGTCCGGGGCCAACGTCCTGACTTTC
abundance: -
j_gene: TRBJ2-6
d_gene: -
v_gene: TRBV6-5

CDR3aa: CASSIQGVEAFF
CDR3nt: TGTGCCAGTAGCATACAGGGGGTTGAAGCTTTCTTT
abundance: once
j_gene: TRBJ1-1
d_gene: TRBD1
v_gene: TRBV19

CDR3aa: CASSPPPGGYGYTF
CDR3nt: TGTGCCAGCAGTCCCCCTCCAGGGGGCTATGGCTACACCTTC
abundance: -
j_gene: TRBJ1-2
d_gene: TRBD1
v_gene: TRBV27

CDR3aa: CASSWTSGPSYNEQFF
CDR3nt: TGTGCCAGCAGCTGGACTAGCGGGCCCTCCTACAATGAGCAGTTCTTC
abundance: -
j_gene: TRBJ2-1
d_gene: TRBD2
v_gene: TRBV5-6

CDR3aa: CASSQEHQGWSPLHF
CDR3nt: TGTGCCAGCAGCCAAGAGCACCAGGGGTGGTCACCCCTCCACTTT
abundance: -
j_gene: TRBJ1-6
d_gene: -
v_gene: TRBV14

CDR3aa: CASSQAWSYNSPLHF
CDR3nt: TGTGCCAGCAGCCAAGCTTGGTCCTATAATTCACCCCTCCACTTT
abundance: -
j_gene: TRBJ1-6
d_gene: -
v_gene: TRBV3-1/TRBV3-2

CDR3aa: CASSSDLPSYNEQFF
CDR3nt: TGTGCCAGCAGCTCGGACCTACCTTCCTACAATGAGCAGTTCTTC
abundance: -
j_gene: TRBJ2-1
d_gene: -
v_gene: TRBV7-2

CDR3aa: CASSDFGGKGYTF
CDR3nt: TGCGCCAGCAGTGACTTCGGGGGCAAGGGCTACACCTTC
abundance: -
j_gene: TRBJ1-2
d_gene: -
v_gene: TRBV10-2

CDR3aa: CASSDSGYSNEKLFF
CDR3nt: TGTGCCAGCAGTGATTCGGGATACTCTAATGAAAAACTGTTTTTT
abundance: -
j_gene: TRBJ1-4
d_gene: -
v_gene: TRBV25-1

CDR3aa: CASSREASSYNEQFF
CDR3nt: TGTGCCAGCAGTAGGGAGGCAAGCTCCTACAATGAGCAGTTCTTC
abundance: -
j_gene: TRBJ2-1
d_gene: -
v_gene: TRBV7-3

CDR3aa: CASRKTGTDTEAFF
CDR3nt: TGTGCCAGCAGGAAGACAGGGACTGACACTGAAGCTTTCTTT
abundance: -
j_gene: TRBJ1-1
d_gene: TRBD1
v_gene: TRBV5-4

CDR3aa: CASRDGREQPQHF
CDR3nt: TGTGCCAGCAGGGACGGTCGGGAACAGCCCCAGCATTTT
abundance: -
j_gene: TRBJ1-5
d_gene: -
v_gene: TRBV12-3/TRBV12-4

CDR3aa: CASSISTARGTEAFF
CDR3nt: TGTGCCAGTTCAATATCGACCGCGAGGGGCACTGAAGCTTTCTTT
abundance: -
j_gene: TRBJ1-1
d_gene: -
v_gene: TRBV3-1/TRBV3-2

CDR3aa: CASSLSRHRGQFITQYF
CDR3nt: TGTGCCAGCAGCTTGTCCCGCCACCGGGGGCAGTTTATTACGCAGTATTTT
abundance: -
j_gene: TRBJ2-3
d_gene: -
v_gene: TRBV5-6

CDR3aa: CASSPRGTNTEAFF
CDR3nt: TGTGCCAGCTCACCACGGGGTACTAACACTGAAGCTTTCTTT
abundance: -
j_gene: TRBJ1-1
d_gene: -
v_gene: TRBV18

CDR3aa: CANQTGGLNTEAFF
CDR3nt: TGTGCCAACCAGACAGGGGGGTTAAACACTGAAGCTTTCTTT
abundance: -
j_gene: TRBJ1-1
d_gene: TRBD1
v_gene: TRBV6-5

CDR3aa: CASSLDLTGAGNQPQHF
CDR3nt: TGTGCCAGCAGCTTAGACCTGACAGGGGCGGGCAATCAGCCCCAGCATTTT
abundance: -
j_gene: TRBJ1-5
d_gene: TRBD1
v_gene: TRBV11-2

CDR3aa: CASSEDIKPYEQYF
CDR3nt: TGTGCCAGCAGTGAAGATATCAAACCCTACGAGCAGTACTTC
abundance: -
j_gene: TRBJ2-7
d_gene: -
v_gene: TRBV6-1